This paragraph reports one T cell receptor beta chain. The data stem from a study of blood T cell repertoires in COVID-19. Study overall: COVID-19 samples from acute and convalescent phases originated in the United States, Italy and Spain. From T cells, B-cell-depleted T cells, or PBMCs came the material, which was cDNA or gDNA.

Original methodology: Reference gene primer amplification gave estimated nucleated cell counts. Profiled with immunoSEQ multiplex PCR; TCRdb holds only in-frame clones, not every one. D and trimming were read from the DNA, whereas the V and J calls and clone size are those reported in that table. The table has about 160,000 clones, approximately 82% seen once. The CDR3 covers 15 residues. Per the germline V gene, CDR1 is SGHRS and CDR2 is YFSETQ. Unmatched junction bases numbered 13, after V lost 5 bases and J lost 7 bases. This receptor was obtained from a woman aged 80 or over with acute or convalescent COVID-19. V usage is TRBV5-1 and J usage is TRBJ2-7; 9 bases agree with TRBD1. Source material: peripheral blood. The CDR3, as DNA: TGCGCCAGCAGATTAGACCCGGGACAGGGAGGAGAGCAGTACTTC. It codes for CASRLDPGQGGEQYF.